This T cell receptor (beta chain) was captured in a study of breast tumors, draining lymph nodes, adjacent tissues. Germline V gene data show CDR1 as SQVTM and CDR2 as ANQGSEA. V lost 8 bases, J lost 4 bases, and 7 bases stayed unmatched. The CDR3 is 13 residues long. MiXCR, run by TCRdb on the multiplex PCR reads, gives a single entry per CDR3 protein. The sample lists under 250,000 distinct CDR3 sequences; 32% were seen once. The lymph nodes were axillary draining lymph nodes from breast cancer patients. This TCR derives from a female donor with breast cancer. Some clones in this sample may be carry-over from other donors' samples. This chain uses TRBV29-1 with TRBJ2-1, with 8 nucleotides matching TRBD1. Sequences were obtained from axillary lymph node tissue. The CDR3 loop reads CSFRQGIYNEQFF. CDR3 in DNA: TGCAGCTTTAGACAGGGGATTTACAATGAGCAGTTCTTC.